This TCR beta chain was sequenced in a study of TIL therapy for anti-PD-1-resistant metastatic lung cancer. Overall study: Tumors were harvested before any PD-1/PD-L1 blockade.

This was the immunoSEQ v3 assay. Sequencing used immunoSEQ multiplex PCR; TCRdb keeps in-frame clones, though not all of them. The repertoire includes approximately 20,000 clones, around 78% of them detected once, and roughly 7% sits in the top ten. The ends were cut back, 0 bases at V and 3 bases at J, with 6 bases in the middle. Germline CDR1 is MNHNY and CDR2 is SVGAGI (reference sequence). CDR3 length: 14 amino acids. Time point specified: pre-treatment sample, taken before nivolumab and TIL therapy. Patients were adults with stage 4 NSCLC. This clone has a handful of counts. Its specificity is unknown. Study-wide results and caveats: After infusion, TIL clonotypes partly replaced peripheral T cells and declined over months.

The source is a person aged 25-79 years with non-small cell lung cancer. This chain uses TRBV6-6 with TRBJ2-1; D uncertain. The sequenced sample was blood, obtained at baseline. The CDR3 here is CASSYSEGYNEQFF. The CDR3 bases are TGTGCCAGCAGTTACTCAGAAGGCTACAATGAGCAGTTCTTC.